The 15 T cell receptor beta chains below all came from one sample that was sequenced in a study of blood T cell repertoires in COVID-19. Assay: immunoSEQ multiplex PCR; the TCRdb copy retains only in-frame clones and omits some. The sample carries 150,000 to 180,000 clones, over 75% recorded once. The source material was peripheral blood. These receptors were obtained from a woman aged 40 to 50 with acute or convalescent COVID-19.

The CDR3 region is CASSHLPGLGSYEQYF. The CDR3 coding sequence is TGTGCCAGCAGCCATTTACCGGGACTAGGTTCCTACGAGCAGTACTTC. The V gene is TRBV14, the J gene TRBJ2-7; TRBD2 aligns across 8 bases. The V and J ends lost 3 bases and 1 base, in that order; junction bases with no gene match: 8. Germline CDR1 is SGHDN and CDR2 is FVKESK. The CDR3 has 16 residues.

V and J are TRBV20-1 and TRBJ2-7; 9 bases are shared with TRBD1. The germline CDR1 and CDR2 sequences are DFQATT and SNEGSKA (reference sequence). This CDR3 is built from 14 residues. V gave up 3 bases and J gave up 2 bases; unmatched junction bases: 5. The chain's CDR3 is CSASAGQGPYEQYF. CDR3 DNA sequence: TGCAGTGCTAGTGCCGGACAGGGGCCCTACGAGCAGTACTTC.

This sequence joins TRBV3-1 (or the pseudogene TRBV3-2) and TRBJ1-1, with TRBD1 as a possible D gene (5 bases). Germline CDR1 LGHDT, CDR2 YNNKEL (reference sequence). Trimming shortened V by 4 bases and J by 6 bases, and 12 bases separated the two germline ends. The CDR3 contains 13 residues. Here the CDR3 DNA reads TGTGCCAGCAGCCCCCTGGGGGGGTCTGAAGCTTTCTTT. Encoded protein: CASSPLGGSEAFF.

The rearrangement uses TRBV6-5 and TRBJ2-7; D possibly corresponds to TRBD1 (5 bases). The ends were cut back, 7 bases at V and 3 bases at J, with 16 bases in the middle. CDR1 and CDR2 from the germline V gene are MNHEY and SVGAGI. This CDR3 has 14 residues. The CDR3 DNA reads as TGTGCCAGCATTTCGGACACACGCCTCTACGAGCAGTACTTC. This gives the protein CASISDTRLYEQYF.

This clone was seen a few times. The rearrangement joins TRBV24-1 to TRBJ2-1, with D possibly TRBD2 on 6 matching bases. The germline V and J ends were trimmed by 8 bases and 6 bases, with 10 bases remaining between them. Germline values: CDR1 KGHDR, CDR2 SFDVKD. The CDR3 has 12 amino acids. The CDR3 loop is CATKDGGNEQFF. DNA for the CDR3: TGTGCCACCAAAGACGGGGGCAATGAGCAGTTCTTC.

V gene TRBV27 combines with J gene TRBJ2-7; 7 bases map to TRBD1. This CDR3 spans 13 amino acids. Germline values: CDR1 MNHEY, CDR2 SMNVEV (reference sequence). With V trimmed by 11 bases and J by 0 bases, 7 bases remained unmatched. The CDR3 spells CAVTGQSSYEQYF. CDR3 bases: TGTGCCGTCACGGGACAGAGCTCCTACGAGCAGTACTTC.

The chain joins TRBV28 to TRBJ1-1; TRBD1 is a possible D gene (6 bases). Between the trimmed V and J ends, which lost 2 bases and 4 bases, there was a span of 11 bases. Germline CDR1 reads MDHEN; CDR2 reads SYDVKM. This CDR3 spans 14 amino acids. CDR3 nucleotides: TGTGCCAGCAGTTTAAGTCAGGGGCTCACTGAAGCTTTCTTT. Translating gives CASSLSQGLTEAFF.

CDR3 sequence reads: CASGSSGGANVLTF. For the CDR3, the DNA is TGTGCTAGTGGAAGTAGCGGGGGGGCCAACGTCCTGACTTTC. V and J are TRBV12-5 and TRBJ2-6; 7 bases map to TRBD2. Per the germline V gene, CDR1 is LGHNT and CDR2 is FRNRAP. The CDR3 is 14 amino acids. The trim removed 6 bases at V and 4 bases at J, leaving 3 bases unmatched.

J is TRBJ2-5 and V is TRBV29-1; D is unclear. V was clipped by 1 base and J by 0 bases, with 18 bases between them. The CDR3 totals 17 residues. The V gene's germline CDR1 is SQVTM and CDR2 ANQGSEA. CDR3 sequence: CSVEVLYGGEHQETQYF. The CDR3 nucleotides are TGCAGCGTTGAAGTATTGTACGGCGGTGAGCACCAAGAGACCCAGTACTTC.

The chain recombines TRBV19 with TRBJ1-3; possible D gene TRBD1, 5 bases. The CDR3 consists of 16 residues. V lost 2 bases, J lost 0 bases, and 11 bases lay in between. CDR1 LNHDA and CDR2 SQIVND come from the germline V gene (reference sequence). CDR3 region: CASSISDSFSGNTIYF. CDR3 coding DNA: TGTGCCAGTAGTATAAGTGACAGCTTCTCTGGAAACACCATATATTTT.

In nucleotides, the CDR3 is TGTGCCAGCAGCTCCAACACAGATACGCAGTATTTT. It encodes CASSSNTDTQYF. This rearrangement joins TRBV3-1 (or the pseudogene TRBV3-2) to TRBJ2-3; D is unresolved. Germline lookup yields CDR1 LGHDT and CDR2 YNNKEL (reference sequence). V was pared by 5 bases and J by 2 bases, with 5 bases between. The CDR3 totals 12 residues.

This clone came up once. The chain's CDR3 is CASSLEISGGPRETQYF. Written as DNA, the CDR3 is TGCGCCAGCAGCTTGGAAATTAGCGGTGGACCCCGAGAGACCCAGTACTTC. This chain connects TRBV5-1 to TRBJ2-5; weak D call: TRBD2 (6 bases). The CDR3 is made up of 17 amino acids. Trimming shortened V by 0 bases and J by 4 bases, and 19 bases separated the two germline ends. Germline-derived CDR1 and CDR2 are SGHRS and YFSETQ.

This rearrangement joins TRBV27 to TRBJ1-1, with D uncertain. Trimming shortened V by 9 bases and J by 3 bases, and 17 bases separated the two germline ends. The germline V gene has CDR1 MNHEY and CDR2 SMNVEV (reference sequence). The CDR3 sequence is 14 residues long. In nucleotides, the CDR3 is TGTGCCAGATTTACCCCAATTTCGGACACTGAAGCTTTCTTT. Protein: CARFTPISDTEAFF.

This clone has only one observation. This chain links TRBV18 with TRBJ1-3; 7 nucleotides match TRBD1. The germline gives CDR1 KGHSH, CDR2 LQKENI. The CDR3 length is 19 residues. J was trimmed by 4 bases and V by 6 bases; bases with no gene match: 21. This CDR3 is CASSPIPSDHLTGGNTIYF. DNA of the CDR3: TGTGCCAGCTCGCCCATACCTTCTGACCACCTGACAGGGGGAAACACCATATATTTT.

The V gene is TRBV5-1, the J gene TRBJ2-5, with 12 bases that match TRBD2. J was trimmed by 1 base and V by 3 bases; bases with no gene match: 7. The CDR3 consists of 17 residues. The germline CDR1 and CDR2 sequences are SGHRS and YFSETQ. CDR3 in DNA: TGCGCCAGCAGCTCTATACCGACTAGCGGGGGCCAAGAGACCCAGTACTTC. This codes for CASSSIPTSGGQETQYF.